Listed below are T cell receptor beta chains from one sample, sequenced in a study of Ad26.COV2.S vaccination and SARS-CoV-2 variants. The method was immunoSEQ multiplex PCR; TCRdb's version includes in-frame clones alone and lacks a portion of them. The sample yields some 350,000 clones, under 95% seen once. The material was peripheral blood, obtained after recovery from COVID-19. All receptors derive from a human donor who had recovered from COVID-19. CDR3s include the opening cysteine and the closing phenylalanine or tryptophan.

>TRBV6-5|TRBJ2-2
CASSYGTGPNTGELFF
>TRBV10-1|TRBJ1-2
CASSEDAHYGYTF
>TRBV6-6|TRBJ1-6
CASSYPGPRSPLHF
>TRBV2|TRBJ2-3
CASSERLALADTQYF
>TRBV28|TRBJ2-7
CATHGAVTYEQYF
>TRBV5-1|TRBJ2-7
CASSPIGTGQVYEQYF
>TRBV11-2|TRBJ1-2
CASSPDRNYGYTF
>TRBV3-1/TRBV3-2|TRBJ1-2
CASSQPTGTGSYGYTF
>TRBV7-2|TRBJ2-5
CASSLQGSGGETQYF
>TRBV19|TRBJ2-7
CASERYRVFEQYF
>TRBV7-2|TRBJ2-3
CASSLGGGAGSTDTQYF
>TRBV5-5|TRBJ1-3
CASSLKDWSSGNTIYF
>TRBV19|TRBJ2-7
CASAGQAYEQYF
>TRBV5-1|TRBJ1-6
CASSLVVSNSPLHF
>TRBV9|TRBJ2-7
CASSGKESVNEQYF
>TRBV27|TRBJ2-3
CASSLSARETDTQYF
>TRBV6-5|TRBJ2-7
CASSYSTSGGHEQYF
>TRBV7-2|TRBJ1-1
CASSSRTNTEAFF
>TRBV20-1|TRBJ1-4
CSAGGQTELFF
>TRBV18|TRBJ1-1
CASSPILGGDTEAFF
>TRBV6-2/TRBV6-3|TRBJ2-1
CASSYSPSGVYNEQFF
>TRBV29-1|TRBJ2-1
CSAPMGLAGPTGGEQFF
>TRBV7-6|TRBJ2-2
CASSLVTGVPTGELFF
>TRBV19|TRBJ1-2
CASIPRRGTGLGYTF
>TRBV3-1/TRBV3-2|TRBJ1-1
CASSQAAGGITEAFF
>TRBV6-5|TRBJ1-4
CASSLQGNRPNEKLFF
>TRBV19|TRBJ2-5
CASSLDRAFQETQYF
>TRBV16|TRBJ1-1
CASSLKEGQGNTEAFF
>TRBV7-9|TRBJ2-3
CASSLSQRGTDTQYF
>TRBV12-3/TRBV12-4|TRBJ1-4
CASSLINNEKLFF
>TRBV10-2|TRBJ2-6
CASSEIKTGGISGANVLTF
>TRBV10-2|TRBJ1-1
CASKRRNTEAFF
>TRBV5-4|TRBJ2-2
CASTPGSGVGELFF
>TRBV10-3|TRBJ1-2
CAISGSDRGGFGYTF